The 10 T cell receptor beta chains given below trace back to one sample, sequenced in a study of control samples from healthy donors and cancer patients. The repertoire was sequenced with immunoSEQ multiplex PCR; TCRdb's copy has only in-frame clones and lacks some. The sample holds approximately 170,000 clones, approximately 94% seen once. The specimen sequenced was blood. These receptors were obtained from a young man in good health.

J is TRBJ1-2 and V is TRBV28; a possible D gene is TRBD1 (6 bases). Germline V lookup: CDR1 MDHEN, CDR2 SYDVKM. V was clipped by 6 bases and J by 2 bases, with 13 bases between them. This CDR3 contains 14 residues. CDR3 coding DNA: TGTGCCAGCAGCACGTGGACAGACAACTATGGCTACACCTTC. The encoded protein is CASSTWTDNYGYTF.

The CDR3 coding sequence is TGCGCCAGCAGCGTCGGGACTAGGAACACCGGGGAGCTGTTTTTT. This codes for CASSVGTRNTGELFF. J is TRBJ2-2 and V is TRBV5-1; 8 nucleotides line up with TRBD2. Germline-derived CDR1 and CDR2 are SGHRS and YFSETQ. Trimming took 4 bases from V and 1 from J; bases not matched to a gene: 3. The CDR3 length is 15 residues.

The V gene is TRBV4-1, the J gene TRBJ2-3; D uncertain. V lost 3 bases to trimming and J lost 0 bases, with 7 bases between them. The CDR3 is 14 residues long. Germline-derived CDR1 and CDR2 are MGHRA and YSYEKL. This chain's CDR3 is CASSQVASTDTQYF. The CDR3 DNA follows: TGCGCCAGCAGCCAGGTTGCTAGCACAGATACGCAGTATTTT.

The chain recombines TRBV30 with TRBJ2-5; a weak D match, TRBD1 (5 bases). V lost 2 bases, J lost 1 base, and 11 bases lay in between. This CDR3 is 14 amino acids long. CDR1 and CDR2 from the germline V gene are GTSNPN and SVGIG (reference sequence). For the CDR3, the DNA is TGTGCCTGGAGTAGGCAGGGTGGCCAAGAGACCCAGTACTTC. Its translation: CAWSRQGGQETQYF. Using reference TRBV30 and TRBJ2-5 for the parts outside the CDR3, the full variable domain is SQTIHQWPATLVQPVGSPLSLECTVEGTSNPNLYWYRQAAGRGLQLLFYSVGIGQISSEVPQNLSASRPQDRQFILSSKKLLLSDSGFYLCAWSRQGGQETQYFGPGTRLLVL.

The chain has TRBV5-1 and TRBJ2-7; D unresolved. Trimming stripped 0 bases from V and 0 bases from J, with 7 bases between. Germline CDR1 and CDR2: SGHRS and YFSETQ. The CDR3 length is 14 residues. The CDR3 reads CASSLEFSSYEQYF. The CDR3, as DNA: TGCGCCAGCAGCTTGGAGTTTAGCTCCTACGAGCAGTACTTC.

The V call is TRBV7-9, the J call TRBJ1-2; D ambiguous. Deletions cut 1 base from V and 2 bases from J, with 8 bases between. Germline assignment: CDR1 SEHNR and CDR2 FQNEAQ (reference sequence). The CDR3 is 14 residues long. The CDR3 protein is CASSLEAQNYGYTF. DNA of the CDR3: TGTGCCAGCAGCTTAGAGGCACAGAACTATGGCTACACCTTC.

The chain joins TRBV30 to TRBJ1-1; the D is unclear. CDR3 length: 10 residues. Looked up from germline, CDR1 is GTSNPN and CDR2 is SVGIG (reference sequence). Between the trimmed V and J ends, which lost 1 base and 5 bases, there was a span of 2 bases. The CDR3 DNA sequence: TGTGCCTGGAGTGATACTGAAGCTTTCTTT. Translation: CAWSDTEAFF.

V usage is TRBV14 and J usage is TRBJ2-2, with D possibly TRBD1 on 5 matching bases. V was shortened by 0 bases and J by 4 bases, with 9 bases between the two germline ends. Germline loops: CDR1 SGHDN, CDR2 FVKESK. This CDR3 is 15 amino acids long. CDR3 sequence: CASSQDPGRTGELFF. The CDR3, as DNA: TGTGCCAGCAGCCAAGACCCAGGGCGCACCGGGGAGCTGTTTTTT.

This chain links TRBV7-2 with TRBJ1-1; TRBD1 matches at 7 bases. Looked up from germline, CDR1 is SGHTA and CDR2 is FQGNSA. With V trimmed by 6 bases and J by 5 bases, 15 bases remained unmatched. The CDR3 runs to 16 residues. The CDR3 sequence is CASRALSTGWQTEAFF. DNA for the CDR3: TGTGCCAGCAGAGCTCTTTCGACAGGGTGGCAAACTGAAGCTTTCTTT.

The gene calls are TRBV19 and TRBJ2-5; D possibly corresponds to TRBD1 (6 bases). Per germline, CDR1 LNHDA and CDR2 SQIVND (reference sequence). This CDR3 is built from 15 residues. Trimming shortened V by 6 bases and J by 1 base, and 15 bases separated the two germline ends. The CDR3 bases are TGTGCCAGTAGATCTACAGGGATAGTCCAAGAGACCCAGTACTTC. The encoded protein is CASRSTGIVQETQYF.